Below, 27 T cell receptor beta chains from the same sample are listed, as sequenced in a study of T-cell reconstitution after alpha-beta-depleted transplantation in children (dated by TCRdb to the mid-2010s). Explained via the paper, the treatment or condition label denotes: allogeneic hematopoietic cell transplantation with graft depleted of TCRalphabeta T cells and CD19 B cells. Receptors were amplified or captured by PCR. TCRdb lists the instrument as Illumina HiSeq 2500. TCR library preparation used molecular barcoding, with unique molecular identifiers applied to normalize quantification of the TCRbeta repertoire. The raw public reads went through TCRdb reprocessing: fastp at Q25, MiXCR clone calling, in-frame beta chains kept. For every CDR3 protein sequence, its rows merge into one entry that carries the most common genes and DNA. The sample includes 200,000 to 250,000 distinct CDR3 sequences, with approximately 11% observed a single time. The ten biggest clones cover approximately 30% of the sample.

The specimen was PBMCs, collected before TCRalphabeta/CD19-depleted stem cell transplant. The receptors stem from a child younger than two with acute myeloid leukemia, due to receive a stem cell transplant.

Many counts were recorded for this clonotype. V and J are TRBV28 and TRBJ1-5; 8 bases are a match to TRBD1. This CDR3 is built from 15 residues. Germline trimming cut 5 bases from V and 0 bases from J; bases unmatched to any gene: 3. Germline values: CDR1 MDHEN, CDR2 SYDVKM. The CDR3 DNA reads TGTGCCAGCAGTGACAGGGGATATAGCAATCAGCCCCAGCATTTT. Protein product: CASSDRGYSNQPQHF.

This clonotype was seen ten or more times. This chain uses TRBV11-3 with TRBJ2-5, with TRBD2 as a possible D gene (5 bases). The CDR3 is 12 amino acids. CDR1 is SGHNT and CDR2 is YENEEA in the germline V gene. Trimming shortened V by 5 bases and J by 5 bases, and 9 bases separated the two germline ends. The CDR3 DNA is TGTGCCAGCAGCCTTAGCGTTGAGACCCAGTACTTC. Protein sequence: CASSLSVETQYF.

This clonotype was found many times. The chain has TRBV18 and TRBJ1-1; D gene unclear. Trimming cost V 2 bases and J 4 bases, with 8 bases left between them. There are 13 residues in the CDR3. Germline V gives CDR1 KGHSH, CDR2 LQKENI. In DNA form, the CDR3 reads TGTGCCAGCTCACCAGGGGAAACCACTGAAGCTTTCTTT. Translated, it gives CASSPGETTEAFF.

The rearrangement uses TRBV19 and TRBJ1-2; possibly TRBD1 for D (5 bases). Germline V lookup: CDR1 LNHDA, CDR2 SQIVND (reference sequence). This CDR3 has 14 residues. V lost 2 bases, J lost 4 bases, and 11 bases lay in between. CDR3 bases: TGTGCCAGTAGTATAACAGGCGATGGCTATGGCTACACCTTC. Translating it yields CASSITGDGYGYTF.

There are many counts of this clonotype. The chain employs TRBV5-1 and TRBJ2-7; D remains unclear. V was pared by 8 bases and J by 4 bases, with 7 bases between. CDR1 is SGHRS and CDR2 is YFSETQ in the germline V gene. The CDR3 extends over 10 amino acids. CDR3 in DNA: TGCGCCAGTAGAAAATACGAGCAGTACTTC. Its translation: CASRKYEQYF. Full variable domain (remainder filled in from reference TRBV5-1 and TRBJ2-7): KAGVTQTPRYLIKTRGQQVTLSCSPISGHRSVSWYQQTPGQGLQFLFEYFSETQRNKGNFPGRFSGRQFSNSRSEMNVSTLELGDSALYLCASRKYEQYFGPGTRLTVT.

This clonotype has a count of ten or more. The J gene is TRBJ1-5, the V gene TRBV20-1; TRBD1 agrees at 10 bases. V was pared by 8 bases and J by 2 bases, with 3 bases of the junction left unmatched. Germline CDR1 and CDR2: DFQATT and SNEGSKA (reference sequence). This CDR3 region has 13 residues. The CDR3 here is CSRQGAGNQPQHF. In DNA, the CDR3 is TGCAGTAGACAGGGGGCGGGCAATCAGCCCCAGCATTTT.

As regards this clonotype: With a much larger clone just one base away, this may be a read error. The CDR3 here is CVSSFFPGNEQFF. CDR3 nucleotides: TGTGTCAGCAGTTTCTTCCCGGGGAATGAGCAGTTCTTC. This sequence joins TRBV12-3 or TRBV12-4 and TRBJ2-1; possible D gene TRBD2, 5 bases. This CDR3 comprises 13 residues.

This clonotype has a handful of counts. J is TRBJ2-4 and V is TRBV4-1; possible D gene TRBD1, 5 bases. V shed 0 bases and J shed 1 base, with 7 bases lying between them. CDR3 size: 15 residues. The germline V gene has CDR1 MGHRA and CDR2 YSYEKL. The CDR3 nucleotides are TGCGCCAGCAGCCAAGATCACAGGGCCAAAAACATTCAGTACTTC. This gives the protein CASSQDHRAKNIQYF.

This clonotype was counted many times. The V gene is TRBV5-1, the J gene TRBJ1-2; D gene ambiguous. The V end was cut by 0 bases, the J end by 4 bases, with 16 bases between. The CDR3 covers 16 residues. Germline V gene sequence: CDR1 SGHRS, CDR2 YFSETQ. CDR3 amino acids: CASSLAEATGTYGYTF. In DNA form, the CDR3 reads TGCGCCAGCAGCTTGGCCGAAGCGACCGGTACCTATGGCTACACCTTC.

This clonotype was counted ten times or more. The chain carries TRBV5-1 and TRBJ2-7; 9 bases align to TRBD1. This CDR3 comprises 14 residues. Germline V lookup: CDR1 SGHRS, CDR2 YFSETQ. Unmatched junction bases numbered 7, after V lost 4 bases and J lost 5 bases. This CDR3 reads CASSPGQGSHEQYF. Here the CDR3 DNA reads TGCGCCAGCAGCCCGGGACAGGGTAGCCACGAGCAGTACTTC.

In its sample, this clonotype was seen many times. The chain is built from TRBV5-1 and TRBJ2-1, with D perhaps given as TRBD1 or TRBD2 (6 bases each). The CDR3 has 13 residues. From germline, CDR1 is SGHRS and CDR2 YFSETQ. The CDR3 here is CACKEGEEVEQFF. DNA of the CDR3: TGCGCATGCAAGGAGGGGGAGGAGGTCGAGCAGTTCTTC.

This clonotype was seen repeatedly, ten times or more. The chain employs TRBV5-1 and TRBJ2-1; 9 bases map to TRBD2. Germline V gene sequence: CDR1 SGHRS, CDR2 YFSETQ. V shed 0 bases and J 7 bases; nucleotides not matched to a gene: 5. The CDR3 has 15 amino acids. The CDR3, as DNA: TGCGCCAGCAGCTTGGGCGGACTAGCGCAGAATGAGCAGTTCTTC. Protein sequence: CASSLGGLAQNEQFF.

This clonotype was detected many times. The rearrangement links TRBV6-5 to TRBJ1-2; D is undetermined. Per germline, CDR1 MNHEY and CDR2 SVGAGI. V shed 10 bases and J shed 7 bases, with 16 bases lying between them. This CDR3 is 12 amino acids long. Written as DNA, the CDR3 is TGTGCCAATAGAGAATGGCCTTGTGGCTACACCTTC. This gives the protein CANREWPCGYTF.

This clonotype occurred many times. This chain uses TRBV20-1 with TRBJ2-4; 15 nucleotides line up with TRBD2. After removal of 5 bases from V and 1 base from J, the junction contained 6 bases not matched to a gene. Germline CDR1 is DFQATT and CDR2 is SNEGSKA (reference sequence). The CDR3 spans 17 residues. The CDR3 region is CSACPGTSGRAKNIQYF. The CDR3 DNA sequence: TGCAGTGCTTGCCCCGGGACTAGCGGGAGGGCCAAAAACATTCAGTACTTC.

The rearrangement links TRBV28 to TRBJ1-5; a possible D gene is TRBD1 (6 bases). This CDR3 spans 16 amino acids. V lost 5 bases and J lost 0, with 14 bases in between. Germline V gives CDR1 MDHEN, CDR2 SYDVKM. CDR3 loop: CASSGGTPYSNQPQHF. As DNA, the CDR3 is TGTGCCAGCAGTGGAGGGACACCTTATAGCAATCAGCCCCAGCATTTT.

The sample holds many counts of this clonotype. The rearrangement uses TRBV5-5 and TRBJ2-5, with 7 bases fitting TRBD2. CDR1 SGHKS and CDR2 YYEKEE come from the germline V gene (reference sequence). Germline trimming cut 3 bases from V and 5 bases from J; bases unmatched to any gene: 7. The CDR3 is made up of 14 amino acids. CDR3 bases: TGTGCCAGCAGCTCCCCGACTAGCACGGAGACCCAGTACTTC. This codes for CASSSPTSTETQYF.

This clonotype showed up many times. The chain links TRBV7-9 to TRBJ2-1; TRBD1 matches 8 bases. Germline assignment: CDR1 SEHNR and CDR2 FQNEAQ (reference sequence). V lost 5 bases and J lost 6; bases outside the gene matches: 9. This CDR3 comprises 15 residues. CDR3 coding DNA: TGTGCCAGCAGCCCGGGGACAGGTCGTTTCAATGAGCAGTTCTTC. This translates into CASSPGTGRFNEQFF.

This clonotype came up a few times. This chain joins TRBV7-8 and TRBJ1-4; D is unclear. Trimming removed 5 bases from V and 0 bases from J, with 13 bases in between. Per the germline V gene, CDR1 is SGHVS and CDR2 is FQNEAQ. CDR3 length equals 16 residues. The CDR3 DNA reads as TGTGCCAGCAGCCACCGGACTCATGCAACTAATGAAAAACTGTTTTTT. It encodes CASSHRTHATNEKLFF. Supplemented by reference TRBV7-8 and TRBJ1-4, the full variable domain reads GAGVSQSPRYKVAKRGQDVALRCDPISGHVSLFWYQQALGQGPEFLTYFQNEAQLDKSGLPSDRFFAERPEGSVSTLKIQRTQQEDSAVYLCASSHRTHATNEKLFFGSGTQLSVL.

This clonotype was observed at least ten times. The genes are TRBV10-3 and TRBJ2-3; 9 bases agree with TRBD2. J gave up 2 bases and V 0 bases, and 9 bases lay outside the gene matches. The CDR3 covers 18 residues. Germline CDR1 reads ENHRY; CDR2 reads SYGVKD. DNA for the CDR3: TGTGCCATCAGTGAGTCGAGAGTCGGCGGGAGGGCCACAGATACGCAGTATTTT. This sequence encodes CAISESRVGGRATDTQYF.

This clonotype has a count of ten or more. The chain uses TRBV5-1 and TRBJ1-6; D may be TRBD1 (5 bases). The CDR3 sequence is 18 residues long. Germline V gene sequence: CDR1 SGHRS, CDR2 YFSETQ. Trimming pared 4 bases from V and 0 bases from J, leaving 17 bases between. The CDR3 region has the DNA TGCGCCAGCAGCCTATCTCGGGACGCCCACTCCTATAATTCACCCCTCCACTTT. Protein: CASSLSRDAHSYNSPLHF.

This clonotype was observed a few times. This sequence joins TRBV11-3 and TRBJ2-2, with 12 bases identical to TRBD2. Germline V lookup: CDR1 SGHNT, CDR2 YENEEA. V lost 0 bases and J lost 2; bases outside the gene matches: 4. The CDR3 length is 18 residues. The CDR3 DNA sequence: TGTGCCAGCAGCTTAGATAGCGGACTAGCGGGAAACACCGGGGAGCTGTTTTTT. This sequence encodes CASSLDSGLAGNTGELFF.

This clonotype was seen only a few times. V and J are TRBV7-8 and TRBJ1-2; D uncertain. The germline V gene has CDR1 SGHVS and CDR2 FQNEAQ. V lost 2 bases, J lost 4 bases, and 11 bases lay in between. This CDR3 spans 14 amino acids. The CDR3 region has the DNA TGTGCCAGCAGCTTAAACACAGCTTTCTATGGCTACACCTTC. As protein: CASSLNTAFYGYTF.

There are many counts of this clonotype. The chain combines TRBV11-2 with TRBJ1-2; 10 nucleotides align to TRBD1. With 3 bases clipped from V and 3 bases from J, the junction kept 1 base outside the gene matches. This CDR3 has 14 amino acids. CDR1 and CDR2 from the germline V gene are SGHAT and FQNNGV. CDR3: CASSLGTGDYGYTF. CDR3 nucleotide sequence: TGTGCCAGCAGCTTGGGGACAGGGGACTATGGCTACACCTTC.

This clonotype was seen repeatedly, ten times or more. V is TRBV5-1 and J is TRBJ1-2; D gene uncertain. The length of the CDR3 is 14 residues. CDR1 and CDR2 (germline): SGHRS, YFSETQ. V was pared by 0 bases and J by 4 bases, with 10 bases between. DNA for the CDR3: TGCGCCAGCAGCTTGGGGGCTTCGGTCTATGGCTACACCTTC. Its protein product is CASSLGASVYGYTF.

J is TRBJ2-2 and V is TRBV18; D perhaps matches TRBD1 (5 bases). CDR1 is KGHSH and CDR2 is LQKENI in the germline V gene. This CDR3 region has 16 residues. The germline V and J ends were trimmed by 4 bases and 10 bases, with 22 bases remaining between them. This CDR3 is CASSRDQGFVIEELFF. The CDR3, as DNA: TGTGCCAGCTCACGCGACCAGGGATTTGTCATCGAGGAGCTGTTTTTT. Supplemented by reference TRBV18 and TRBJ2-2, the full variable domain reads NAGVMQNPRHLVRRRGQEARLRCSPMKGHSHVYWYRQLPEEGLKFMVYLQKENIIDESGMPKERFSAEFPKEGPSILRIQQVVRGDSAAYFCASSRDQGFVIEELFFGEGSRLTVL.

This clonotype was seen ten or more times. CDR3 DNA sequence: TGTGCCAGCAGTAGACAGGGTGGGCCCTACGAGCAGTACTTC. Translation: CASSRQGGPYEQYF. The gene calls are TRBV28 and TRBJ2-7, with 7 bases matching TRBD1. Germline V gives CDR1 MDHEN, CDR2 SYDVKM. J lost 2 bases, V lost 5 bases, and 6 bases had no gene match. The CDR3 sequence is 14 residues long. Full variable domain (rest looked up from reference TRBV28 and TRBJ2-7): DVKVTQSSRYLVKRTGEKVFLECVQDMDHENMFWYRQDPGLGLRLIYFSYDVKMKEKGDIPEGYSVSREKKERFSLILESASTNQTSMYLCASSRQGGPYEQYFGPGTRLTVT.

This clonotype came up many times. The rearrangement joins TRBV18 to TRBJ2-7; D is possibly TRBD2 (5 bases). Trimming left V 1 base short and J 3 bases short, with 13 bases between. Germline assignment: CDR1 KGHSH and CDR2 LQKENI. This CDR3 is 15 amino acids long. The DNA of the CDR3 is TGTGCCAGCTCACCACTTGCAGATCGGGACTACGAGCAGTACTTC. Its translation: CASSPLADRDYEQYF.